These T cell receptor beta chains were read from a single sample in a study of T-cell memory formation after mild COVID-19. TCRdb reanalysed the 5' RACE reads using MiXCR and keeps one entry per CDR3 protein. Here the sample spans 500,000 to 600,000 distinct CDR3 sequences, more than 15% being singletons. The sequencing sample was made of PBMCs or a T cell subset sorted from them (not recorded which). The receptors were gathered from an adult woman who had mild COVID-19 (a few samples of this study predate the infection). Cell type and time point are not known. Both conserved end residues are part of each CDR3. D genes are given only for firm matches. Part of the rows lack a size; the others show once, few, many or a class for expanded clones.

d_gene,abundance,len,j_gene,v_gene,CDR3nt,CDR3aa
TRBD2,many,16,TRBJ2-1,TRBV5-5,TGTGCCAGCAGCTTGGTAGCGGGGGGACTTTTCAATGAGCAGTTCTTC,CASSLVAGGLFNEQFF
.,.,14,TRBJ1-1,TRBV3-1,TGTGCCAGCAGCAATACAGGGCGCAGCACTGAAGCTTTCTTT,CASSNTGRSTEAFF
TRBD2,.,13,TRBJ2-7,TRBV20-1,TGCAGTGCTCCCTGGGGGGGGACCGGCGAGCAGTACTTC,CSAPWGGTGEQYF
.,.,15,TRBJ2-1,TRBV7-9,TGTGCCAGCAGCTTTCGAAGACAGGCCACGAATGAGCAGTTCTTC,CASSFRRQATNEQFF
TRBD1,.,16,TRBJ2-3,TRBV7-9,TGTGCCAGCAGCTTGCCCCAGGGGGAGAGCACAGATACGCAGTATTTT,CASSLPQGESTDTQYF
.,.,16,TRBJ1-5,TRBV6-2/TRBV6-3,TGTGCCAGCAGTTACTCGACCGCTTTTCCCAGTAAGCCCCAGCATTTT,CASSYSTAFPSKPQHF
TRBD2,.,18,TRBJ2-3,TRBV7-2,TGTGCCAGCAGCTTCACTAGCGGGGGGGCCCGGGGCACAGATACGCAGTATTTT,CASSFTSGGARGTDTQYF
.,.,14,TRBJ2-7,TRBV18,TGTGCCAGCTCAGAGGGGTTTCCCTCCTACGAGCAGTACTTC,CASSEGFPSYEQYF
TRBD1,.,14,TRBJ1-4,TRBV4-1,TGCGCCAGCAGCCTTACAGGGGTAGAGGAAAAACTGTTTTTT,CASSLTGVEEKLFF
.,few,14,TRBJ1-2,TRBV12-3/TRBV12-4,TGTGCCAGCACTTCGAGTCCAGGGTATCTTGGCTACACCTTC,CASTSSPGYLGYTF
.,few,16,TRBJ2-1,TRBV25-1,TGTGCCAGCAGTGACCCGGGCAGCCATCATCCCAATGAGCAGTTCTTC,CASSDPGSHHPNEQFF
.,.,13,TRBJ1-2,TRBV30,TGTGCCTGGAGGGCAGAAGGGATTGGAGGCTACACCTTC,CAWRAEGIGGYTF
.,.,14,TRBJ2-7,TRBV5-4,TGTGCCAGCAGCTTGTACAGGGAAACCTACGAGCAGTACTTC,CASSLYRETYEQYF
.,few,13,TRBJ1-3,TRBV20-1,TGCAGCGGGGCTGGGGGGGCTGGAAACACCATATATTTT,CSGAGGAGNTIYF
.,few,15,TRBJ1-5,TRBV25-1,TGTGCCAGCAGTGAGGGAACAGAAGTTAATCAGCCCCAGCATTTT,CASSEGTEVNQPQHF
.,.,15,TRBJ2-5,TRBV5-1,TGCGCCAGCAGCTTGTTATTAAACTCCGGGGAGACCCAGTACTTC,CASSLLLNSGETQYF
TRBD1,.,16,TRBJ1-6,TRBV7-2,TGTGCCAGCAGCTTAGGGTCAGGGGGGCTAGGGTCACCCCTCCACTTT,CASSLGSGGLGSPLHF
.,.,17,TRBJ1-6,TRBV15,TGTGCCACCAGCAGAGATCCCCCGGACCGACCAAATTCACCCCTCCACTTT,CATSRDPPDRPNSPLHF
TRBD2,.,15,TRBJ2-3,TRBV6-4,TGTGCCAGCAGCCGACTAGCGGGAGAGGGAGATACGCAGTATTTT,CASSRLAGEGDTQYF
TRBD2,.,14,TRBJ2-3,TRBV27,TGTGCCAGCAGGACGGGACTACTCCAAGATACGCAGTATTTT,CASRTGLLQDTQYF
TRBD1,.,14,TRBJ1-1,TRBV20-1,TGCAGTGCTAATGACAGGGGTCGGAACACTGAAGCTTTCTTT,CSANDRGRNTEAFF
.,.,14,TRBJ1-1,TRBV30,TGTGCCTGGAGTGTCGGGCTGGGGCTGACTGAAGCTTTCTTT,CAWSVGLGLTEAFF
TRBD1,.,16,TRBJ2-5,TRBV9,TGTGCCAGCAGCTCCCCTCGGACAGGGACTTGGGAGACCCAGTACTTC,CASSSPRTGTWETQYF
.,.,14,TRBJ2-1,TRBV7-9,TGTGCCAGCAGGGGGGCAGGGATCTACAATGAGCAGTTCTTC,CASRGAGIYNEQFF
.,.,16,TRBJ2-5,TRBV4-3,TGCGCCAGCAGCCAAGGGACAGCGGGATCACAAGAGACCCAGTACTTC,CASSQGTAGSQETQYF
TRBD2,.,15,TRBJ2-3,TRBV29-1,TGCAGCGTTGAGCGACTAGCGGGAGGAATAGATACGCAGTATTTT,CSVERLAGGIDTQYF
.,few,16,TRBJ2-5,TRBV9,TGTGCCAGCAGCGTAGGAGGTAGGGAGGCTTCAGAGACCCAGTACTTC,CASSVGGREASETQYF
.,few,16,TRBJ2-3,TRBV7-9,TGTGCCAGCAGCGCGTGGACAACCTGGGGCACAGATACGCAGTATTTT,CASSAWTTWGTDTQYF
.,.,12,TRBJ2-7,TRBV9,TGTGCCACCCCCGGGAACTCCTACGAGCAGTACTTC,CATPGNSYEQYF
.,.,10,TRBJ2-7,TRBV30,TGTGCCTCGCCTGGTTACGAGCAGTACTTC,CASPGYEQYF
.,few,14,TRBJ2-7,TRBV18,TGTGCCAGCTCACGGACTTCCCAGCAGGGCGGGCAGTACTTC,CASSRTSQQGGQYF
.,.,14,TRBJ1-2,TRBV14,TGTGCCAGCAGTCTCAACAGTGGCGTCTATGGCTACACCTTC,CASSLNSGVYGYTF
TRBD2,many,17,TRBJ2-1,TRBV12-3/TRBV12-4,TGTGCCAGCAGTCGTCCACTCCAGAGCGGGAGAAGCAATGAGCAGTTCTTC,CASSRPLQSGRSNEQFF
TRBD1,few,16,TRBJ2-7,TRBV14,TGTGCCAGCAGCCAAGCCCCCCAGGGGGCCTCCTACGAGCAGTACTTC,CASSQAPQGASYEQYF
.,few,14,TRBJ2-7,TRBV29-1,TGCAGCGTTGAAGTGAGAGACAGAGCCTACGAGCAGTACTTC,CSVEVRDRAYEQYF
TRBD2,.,15,TRBJ2-7,TRBV16,TGTGCCAGCAGCCAAAAACTAGCGGACTTATACGAGCAGTACTTC,CASSQKLADLYEQYF
.,few,8,TRBJ2-7,TRBV20-1,TGCAGTGCTGGGGTCGGGGGTTTC,CSAGVGGF
.,few,18,TRBJ2-3,TRBV29-1,TGCAGCGTTGAAGATCAAGAGACATATGTGACTGGCACAGATACGCAGTATTTT,CSVEDQETYVTGTDTQYF
TRBD1,few,16,TRBJ2-7,TRBV24-1,TGTGCCACCAGTGATGCACGGACAGGGGGCGTATACGAGCAGTACTTC,CATSDARTGGVYEQYF
.,few,13,TRBJ2-7,TRBV27,TGTGCCAGCAGTTCCATGGGGTACTACGAGCAGTACTTC,CASSSMGYYEQYF
.,few,15,TRBJ2-4,TRBV5-1,TGCGCCAGCAGCTTGACAGGCGTAGCCAAAAACATTCAGTACTTC,CASSLTGVAKNIQYF
TRBD1,.,18,TRBJ2-3,TRBV5-1,TGCGCCAGCAGCTTGTCCCCTAGGACAGGGGTTGTTGCAGATACGCAGTATTTT,CASSLSPRTGVVADTQYF
.,few,15,TRBJ1-2,TRBV15,TGTGCCACCAGCAGAGAGTGGAGCAGTCACTATGGCTACACCTTC,CATSREWSSHYGYTF
.,few,12,TRBJ2-1,TRBV19,TGTGCCAGTACCCCCGCCGGGGGTGAGCAGTTCTTC,CASTPAGGEQFF
.,.,15,TRBJ1-2,TRBV2,TGTGCCAGCAGTGAAAGAGGTCGAGGGAACTATGGCTACACCTTC,CASSERGRGNYGYTF
TRBD1,.,15,TRBJ1-2,TRBV7-8,TGTGCCAGCAGCCCAAGGACAGGGCCTAACTATGGCTACACCTTC,CASSPRTGPNYGYTF
.,.,17,TRBJ2-1,TRBV5-5,TGTGCCAGCAGCCCGGGAAGGGGGGCTAGCTCCTACAATGAGCAGTTCTTC,CASSPGRGASSYNEQFF
.,few,13,TRBJ2-7,TRBV19,TGTGCCAGTAGTACGGCCCTTACCTACGAGCAGTACTTC,CASSTALTYEQYF
TRBD2,many,17,TRBJ2-3,TRBV24-1,TGTGCCACCAGTGATGAAAATAGCGGGGGTAGCACAGATACGCAGTATTTT,CATSDENSGGSTDTQYF
.,.,12,TRBJ2-7,TRBV13,TGTGCCAGCAGCTCGTCAGAGGGGGAGCAGTACTTC,CASSSSEGEQYF
.,.,13,TRBJ2-5,TRBV3-1,TGTGCCAGCAGCGAGTTGGCGGGGTTCAGGATCCTGTTC,CASSELAGFRILF
.,.,15,TRBJ1-2,TRBV6-1,TGTGCCAGCAGTGAAAACAGAGTAACTAACTATGGCTACACCTTC,CASSENRVTNYGYTF
.,few,15,TRBJ2-2,TRBV28,TGTGCCAGCAGTTTGCTTTCAGGGAACACCGGGGAGCTGTTTTTT,CASSLLSGNTGELFF
TRBD2,few,15,TRBJ2-5,TRBV20-1,TGCAGTGCTAAGACTAGCGGGAGGGAACCAGGGACCCAGTACTTC,CSAKTSGREPGTQYF